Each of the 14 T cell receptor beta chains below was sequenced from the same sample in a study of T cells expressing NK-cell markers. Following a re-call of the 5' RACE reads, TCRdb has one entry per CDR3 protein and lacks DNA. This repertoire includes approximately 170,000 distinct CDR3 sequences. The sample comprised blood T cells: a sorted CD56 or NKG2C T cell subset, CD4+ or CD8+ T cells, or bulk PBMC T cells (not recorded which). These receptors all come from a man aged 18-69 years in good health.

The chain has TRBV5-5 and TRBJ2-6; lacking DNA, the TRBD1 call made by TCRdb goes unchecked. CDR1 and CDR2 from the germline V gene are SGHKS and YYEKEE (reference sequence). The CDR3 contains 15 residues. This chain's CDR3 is CASIPWDSGANVLTF.

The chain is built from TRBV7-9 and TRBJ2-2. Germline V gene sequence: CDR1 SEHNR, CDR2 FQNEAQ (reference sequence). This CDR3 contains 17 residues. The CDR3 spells CASSLYDSTRSGELFFF.

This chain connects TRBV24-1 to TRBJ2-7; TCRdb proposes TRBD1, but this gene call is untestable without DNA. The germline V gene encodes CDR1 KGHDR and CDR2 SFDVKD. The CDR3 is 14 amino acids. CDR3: CATSDAGVRNEQYF.

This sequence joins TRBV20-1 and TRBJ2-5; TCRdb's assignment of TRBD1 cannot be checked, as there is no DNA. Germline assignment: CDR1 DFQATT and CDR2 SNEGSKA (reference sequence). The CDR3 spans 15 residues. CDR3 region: CSADPIQDVMQTQYF.

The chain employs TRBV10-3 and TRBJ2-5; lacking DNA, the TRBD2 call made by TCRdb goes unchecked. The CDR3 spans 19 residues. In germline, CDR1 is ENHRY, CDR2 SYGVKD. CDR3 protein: CAISERGLTSGGMPMAQYF.

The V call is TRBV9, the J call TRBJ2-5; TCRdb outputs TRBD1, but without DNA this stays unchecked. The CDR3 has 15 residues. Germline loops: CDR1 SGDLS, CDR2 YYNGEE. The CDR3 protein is CASSVSRGIQETQYF.

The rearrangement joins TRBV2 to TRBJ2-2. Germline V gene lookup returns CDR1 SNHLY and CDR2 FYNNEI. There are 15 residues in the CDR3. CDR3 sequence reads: CASSVAGIDTGELFF.

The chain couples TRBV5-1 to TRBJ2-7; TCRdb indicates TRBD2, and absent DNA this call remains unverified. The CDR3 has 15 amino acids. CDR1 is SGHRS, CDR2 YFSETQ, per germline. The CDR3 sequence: CASSTPGLPFYEQYF.

CDR3 loop: CASRETGGGNQPQHF. J is TRBJ1-5 and V is TRBV6-1; TCRdb selects TRBD1, and the lack of DNA leaves this call unchecked. The CDR3 runs 15 residues. Germline assignment: CDR1 MNHNS and CDR2 SASEGT.

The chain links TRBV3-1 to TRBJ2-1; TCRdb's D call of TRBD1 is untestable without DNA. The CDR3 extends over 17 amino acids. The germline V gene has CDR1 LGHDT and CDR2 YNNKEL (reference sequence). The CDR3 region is CASSQDVPRGSYNEQFF.

The CDR3: CASSPPERNYEQYF. The chain has TRBV7-9 and TRBJ2-7; TCRdb returns TRBD1, unconfirmable since there is no DNA. The CDR3 runs to 14 residues. Looked up from germline, CDR1 is SEHNR and CDR2 is FQNEAQ (reference sequence). Complete variable domain (other parts from reference TRBV7-9 and TRBJ2-7): DTGVSQNPRHKITKRGQNVTFRCDPISEHNRLYWYRQTLGQGPEFLTYFQNEAQLEKSRLLSDRFSAERPKGSFSTLEIQRTEQGDSAMYLCASSPPERNYEQYFGPGTRLTVT.

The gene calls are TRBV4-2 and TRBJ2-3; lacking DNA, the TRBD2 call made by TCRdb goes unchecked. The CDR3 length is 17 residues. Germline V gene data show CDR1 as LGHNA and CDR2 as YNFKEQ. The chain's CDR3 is CASSQDPLALSTDTQYF.

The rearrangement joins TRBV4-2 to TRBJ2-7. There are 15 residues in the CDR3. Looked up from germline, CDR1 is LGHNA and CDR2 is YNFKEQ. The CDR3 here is CASSQVVGLAYEQYF.

The CDR3 sequence: CASKPLEELFF. The chain carries TRBV7-9 and TRBJ2-2; TCRdb's assignment of TRBD2 cannot be checked, as there is no DNA. The CDR3 sequence is 11 residues long. Germline V gene sequence: CDR1 SEHNR, CDR2 FQNEAQ (reference sequence).